This TCR beta chain was identified during a study of cytomegalovirus exposure and HLA in healthy donors. The wider study: Drawn from HLA-typed donors, tens of millions of unique TCRs were held in an early data release.

The PCR was carried out with 60 Vbeta primers and 13 Jbeta primers. Assay: immunoSEQ multiplex PCR; the TCRdb copy retains only in-frame clones and omits some. The sample has about 140,000 clones, approximately 73% seen once. In germline, CDR1 is SGDLS, CDR2 YYNGEE. The V and J ends lost 0 bases and 6 bases, in that order; junction bases with no gene match: 2. The CDR3 consists of 15 residues. Though nominally healthy at sampling, donors likely had unrecorded immune exposures. The study, taken as a whole, reports: Usually a TCR sequence was rare, but some public TCRs were found in many donors.

A note on this clone: Its cognate antigen is unknown.

This receptor was identified in a man aged 30-40 years in good health and CMV-seropositive. The gene calls are TRBV9 and TRBJ2-3; TRBD2 aligns across 12 bases. The sequencing sample was made of PBMCs. This CDR3 is CASSVGLAGVDTQYF. CDR3 DNA sequence: TGTGCCAGCAGCGTAGGACTAGCGGGAGTGGATACGCAGTATTTT.